This TCR beta chain is drawn from a study of T-cell memory formation after mild COVID-19. Study details: TCR clusters mostly belonged to single donors.

This clonotype turned up a few times. Its antigen is not known. 5'RACE primed from the constant segment yielded TCR alpha and TCR beta cDNA libraries bearing sample barcodes and UMIs. TCRdb re-called the 5' RACE reads with MiXCR, one entry per CDR3 protein. The sample shows 550,000 to 600,000 distinct CDR3 sequences, roughly 21% of them seen only once. Broader study findings: Whether second-wave clones peaking at day 37 were SARS-CoV-2 specific went unconfirmed. Clones shrinking between day 15 and 85 showed a balanced CD4/CD8 split, and those that grew later tilted toward CD4+.

J lost 0 bases, V lost 6 bases, and 13 bases had no gene match. This CDR3 is built from 17 residues. Sequencing used PBMCs or a T cell subset sorted from them (not recorded which). The receptor was isolated from an adult woman who had mild COVID-19 (a few samples of this study predate the infection). Cell type and time point are not known. The chain couples TRBV12-3 or TRBV12-4 to TRBJ1-1; 7 nucleotides agree with TRBD1. DNA of the CDR3: TGTGCCAGCAGCCGAGGGGGCCCGGGACAAATGAACACTGAAGCTTTCTTT. Its translation is CASSRGGPGQMNTEAFF.